One sample yielded the 23 T cell receptor beta chains listed below, sequenced in a study of OX40 agonist ivuxolimab in advanced cancers. Sequencing used immunoSEQ multiplex PCR; TCRdb keeps in-frame clones, though not all of them. The data hold 95,000 to 150,000 clones, with over 85% observed a single time. The sample consisted of CD4+ or CD8+ T cells sorted from blood, taken in a trial of the OX40 agonist ivuxolimab. The source of these receptors is an adult with an advanced solid tumor such as melanoma, head and neck, liver or kidney cancer.

This chain connects TRBV7-9 to TRBJ2-1; D gene uncertain. The germline V and J ends were trimmed by 0 bases and 3 bases, with 9 bases remaining between them. The CDR3 has 15 residues. Germline lookup yields CDR1 SEHNR and CDR2 FQNEAQ (reference sequence). CDR3 sequence reads: CASSLAFFGYNEQFF. CDR3 DNA sequence: TGTGCCAGCAGCTTAGCGTTTTTTGGCTACAATGAGCAGTTCTTC.

The rearrangement links TRBV5-1 to TRBJ2-3; a possible D gene is TRBD1 (6 bases). Per the germline V gene, CDR1 is SGHRS and CDR2 is YFSETQ. CDR3 length: 18 amino acids. The germline V and J ends were trimmed by 2 bases and 0 bases, with 19 bases remaining between them. The chain's CDR3 is CASSFSYRTETSTDTQYF. The CDR3 DNA reads TGCGCCAGCAGCTTTTCCTACAGGACAGAAACTAGCACAGATACGCAGTATTTT.

The CDR3 DNA reads as TGTGCCAGCTCACCTAGGACTAGCGGGGGGTCCTACAATGAGCAGTTCTTC. Protein: CASSPRTSGGSYNEQFF. The V gene is TRBV18, the J gene TRBJ2-1; TRBD2 aligns across 14 bases. Trimming cost V 3 bases and J 1 base; bases outside gene matches: 2. The CDR3 extends over 17 amino acids. In germline, CDR1 is KGHSH, CDR2 LQKENI.

V gene TRBV28 combines with J gene TRBJ2-5; D perhaps matches TRBD1 (6 bases). V was clipped by 7 bases and J by 7 bases, with 31 bases between them. The CDR3 spans 18 residues. CDR1 is MDHEN, CDR2 SYDVKM, per germline. The CDR3 nucleotides read TGTGCCAGCATCGCCCTTCTAGGGGACAAGTCCGGTGCTGGGACCCAGTACTTC. Translating it yields CASIALLGDKSGAGTQYF.

The rearrangement links TRBV5-1 to TRBJ1-2; D possibly corresponds to TRBD1 (6 bases). The CDR3 consists of 15 residues. V lost 0 bases, J lost 7 bases, and 16 bases lay in between. CDR1 and CDR2 (germline): SGHRS, YFSETQ. The CDR3: CASSLEEGVSGGYTF. CDR3 nucleotides: TGCGCCAGCAGCTTGGAAGAGGGGGTGAGTGGTGGCTACACCTTC.

The chain couples TRBV30 to TRBJ2-3, with 8 nucleotides matching TRBD2. V dropped 5 bases and J dropped 6; count of bases not matched to a gene: 7. Germline V CDR1 and CDR2: GTSNPN, SVGIG (reference sequence). CDR3 length: 13 residues. The CDR3 is CAWSGGPWDTQYF. The CDR3, as DNA: TGTGCCTGGTCGGGGGGGCCATGGGATACGCAGTATTTT.

This clone was seen a single time. The chain carries TRBV5-1 and TRBJ2-6, with D perhaps TRBD1 or TRBD2 (5 bases each). Germline CDR1 is SGHRS and CDR2 is YFSETQ. The CDR3 loop spans 16 amino acids. V was trimmed by 3 bases and J by 0 bases, leaving 10 bases between them. CDR3 loop: CASSSGLTSGANVLTF. CDR3 nucleotide sequence: TGCGCCAGCAGCTCGGGGCTGACCTCTGGGGCCAACGTCCTGACTTTC.

The V call is TRBV30, the J call TRBJ2-6; no definite D call. Germline CDR1 and CDR2: GTSNPN and SVGIG (reference sequence). Trimming stripped 0 bases from V and 2 bases from J, with 8 bases between. This CDR3 comprises 15 residues. This CDR3 reads CAWSVQVPGANVLTF. DNA of the CDR3: TGTGCCTGGAGTGTACAAGTTCCTGGGGCCAACGTCCTGACTTTC.

The chain joins TRBV7-9 to TRBJ1-5; no firm D call. V dropped 1 base and J dropped 5 bases, with 12 bases sitting between them. The germline V gene encodes CDR1 SEHNR and CDR2 FQNEAQ (reference sequence). CDR3 length equals 15 residues. CDR3 sequence: CASSLGYLEYQPQHF. As DNA, the CDR3 is TGTGCCAGCAGCTTAGGTTATCTCGAATATCAGCCCCAGCATTTT.

This rearrangement joins TRBV13 to TRBJ1-6; D remains unclear. The CDR3 has 13 amino acids. V lost 5 bases, J lost 6 bases, and 8 bases lay in between. CDR1 is PRHDT and CDR2 is FYEKMQ in the germline V gene (reference sequence). CDR3 bases: TGTGCCAGCAGCCACGTTACTAATTCACCCCTCCACTTT. Its protein product is CASSHVTNSPLHF. The complete variable domain, with remaining parts taken from reference TRBV13 and TRBJ1-6, reads AAGVIQSPRHLIKEKRETATLKCYPIPRHDTVYWYQQGPGQDPQFLISFYEKMQSDKGSIPDRFSAQQFSDYHSELNMSSLELGDSALYFCASSHVTNSPLHFGNGTRLTVT.

V and J are TRBV15 and TRBJ2-7; 7 bases map to TRBD2. The trim removed 6 bases at V and 6 bases at J, leaving 11 bases unmatched. Germline assignment: CDR1 LNHNV and CDR2 YYDKDF (reference sequence). CDR3 length equals 14 residues. The DNA of the CDR3 is TGTGCCACCAGGGCCTGGGGAGGGTCGGGCGAGCAGTACTTC. Translation gives CATRAWGGSGEQYF.

The CDR3 DNA reads TGTGCCAGCAGTCACCCTGGTGGGGTTGAAGCTTTCTTT. It is translated as CASSHPGGVEAFF. The V gene is TRBV6-5, the J gene TRBJ1-1; D is ambiguous. V gave up 5 bases and J gave up 7 bases, with 14 bases separating them. The germline V gene has CDR1 MNHEY and CDR2 SVGAGI. The length of the CDR3 is 13 residues.

The rearrangement joins TRBV20-1 to TRBJ2-7; D is undetermined. The V end was cut by 6 bases, the J end by 7 bases, with 13 bases between. Per germline, CDR1 DFQATT and CDR2 SNEGSKA (reference sequence). The CDR3 covers 11 residues. The CDR3 loop is CSAPDTREQYF. The CDR3 DNA sequence: TGCAGTGCCCCCGATACTCGGGAGCAGTACTTC.

This chain uses TRBV18 with TRBJ1-1, with D perhaps matching TRBD1 (5 bases). This CDR3 is 15 amino acids long. Looked up from germline, CDR1 is KGHSH and CDR2 is LQKENI. Trimming shortened V by 3 bases and J by 4 bases, and 15 bases separated the two germline ends. CDR3 nucleotide sequence: TGTGCCAGCTCACCCAGGGATTTTGGGGGCACTGAAGCTTTCTTT. Translation gives CASSPRDFGGTEAFF.

This clone came up once. The V gene is TRBV5-6, the J gene TRBJ2-6; D remains ambiguous. The CDR3 has 16 amino acids. Germline CDR1 reads SGHDT; CDR2 reads YYEEEE. V lost 0 bases and J 2 bases, leaving 9 bases between the germline ends. The CDR3: CASSLVLTAGANVLTF. In nucleotides, the CDR3 is TGTGCCAGCAGCTTGGTTCTAACAGCTGGGGCCAACGTCCTGACTTTC.

The gene calls are TRBV9 and TRBJ2-1, with D perhaps matching TRBD1 (5 bases). Germline assignment: CDR1 SGDLS and CDR2 YYNGEE. The CDR3 has 14 residues. V lost 0 bases and J lost 8, with 12 bases in between. The CDR3 nucleotides are TGTGCCAGCAGCGTAGCTCCAGGGTTCGATGAGCAGTTCTTC. This encodes CASSVAPGFDEQFF.

This clone has a single count. This chain joins TRBV19 and TRBJ2-1, with TRBD2 matching 10 bases. Germline V gene lookup returns CDR1 LNHDA and CDR2 SQIVND (reference sequence). V dropped 2 bases and J dropped 3; count of bases not matched to a gene: 4. CDR3 size: 16 residues. CDR3 sequence: CASSISGLADYNEQFF. CDR3 DNA sequence: TGTGCCAGTAGTATAAGCGGACTAGCGGACTACAATGAGCAGTTCTTC.

The chain recombines TRBV6-1 with TRBJ2-7; D unclear. The CDR3 has 11 residues. V lost 1 base and J 7 bases, leaving 5 bases between the germline ends. Per germline, CDR1 MNHNS and CDR2 SASEGT. The CDR3: CASSEEYEQYF. The CDR3 bases are TGTGCCAGCAGTGAAGAGTATGAGCAGTACTTC.

This chain connects TRBV28 to TRBJ1-1; D perhaps matches TRBD1 (5 bases). Germline V gives CDR1 MDHEN, CDR2 SYDVKM. The CDR3 is made up of 15 amino acids. The V gene lost 8 bases and the J gene lost 0 bases, with 16 bases spanning the gap. In DNA, the CDR3 is TGTGCCAGCCTCAACCAAGGGGTAGTGAACACTGAAGCTTTCTTT. This codes for CASLNQGVVNTEAFF.

V gene TRBV7-2 combines with J gene TRBJ2-7; TRBD2 matches 10 bases. The V gene end was trimmed by 2 bases and the J gene end by 4 bases; junction bases not matched to a gene: 8. Per germline, CDR1 SGHTA and CDR2 FQGNSA. CDR3 length equals 16 residues. The CDR3 is CASSLSPSSGSYEQYF. In DNA, the CDR3 is TGTGCCAGCAGCTTATCTCCATCTAGCGGGAGTTACGAGCAGTACTTC. Using reference TRBV7-2 and TRBJ2-7 for the parts outside the CDR3, the full variable domain is GAGVSQSPSNKVTEKGKDVELRCDPISGHTALYWYRQSLGQGLEFLIYFQGNSAPDKSGLPSDRFSAERTGGSVSTLTIQRTQQEDSAVYLCASSLSPSSGSYEQYFGPGTRLTVT.

The V gene is TRBV6-1, the J gene TRBJ2-7; no clear D gene. Germline-derived CDR1 and CDR2 are MNHNS and SASEGT. The CDR3 consists of 12 residues. V shed 5 bases and J shed 3 bases, with 8 bases lying between them. This chain's CDR3 is CASSLVLYEQYF. CDR3 bases: TGTGCCAGCAGTTTGGTACTCTACGAGCAGTACTTC.

The rearrangement links TRBV15 to TRBJ1-2; 9 positions match TRBD1. J gave up 11 bases and V 1 base, and 5 bases lay outside the gene matches. CDR1 and CDR2 (germline): LNHNV, YYDKDF (reference sequence). The CDR3 loop spans 13 amino acids. This chain's CDR3 is CATSRAGQGLYTF. CDR3 nucleotide sequence: TGTGCCACCAGCAGAGCCGGACAGGGGCTTTACACCTTC.

The V and J genes are TRBV11-3 and TRBJ2-1; D gene unclear. V lost 3 bases and J 0 bases, leaving 9 bases between the germline ends. Germline loops: CDR1 SGHNT, CDR2 YENEEA. CDR3 length: 15 amino acids. In nucleotides, the CDR3 is TGTGCCAGCAGCTTTATTCCTACCTCCTACAATGAGCAGTTCTTC. Translating gives CASSFIPTSYNEQFF.